This T cell receptor (beta chain) was recorded in a study of shared clonotypes between healthy human individuals. The investigators split CD4+ cells into a CD45RA+ naive subset and a CD45RA-negative memory subset. V was clipped by 3 bases and J by 6 bases; unmatched bases: 13. The CDR3 runs to 16 residues. Germline values: CDR1 SGHTA, CDR2 FQGNSA. Assay: immunoSEQ multiplex PCR; the TCRdb copy retains only in-frame clones and omits some. The profile covers 2 million to 2.5 million clones, with approximately 93% appearing a single time and around 0.4% taken by the ten largest. Remarks on this clone: Its target is not known.

Notes on the study in general: In a few donors, about 5% of naive CD4 clonotypes appeared in common. Sorted-subset sequencing, rarefaction showed, was incomplete despite large depth.

The TCR sequence derives from a man between 18 and 35 years old in good health. Some clones in this sample may be carry-over from other donors' samples. Source material: naive CD4+ T cells from PBMCs. Subset here: CD45RA+ positively selected. The V call is TRBV7-2, the J call TRBJ1-1, with 7 bases lining up with TRBD1. CDR3 DNA: TGTGCCAGCAGCTTGAGACCAGACAGGGCAGGGGCTGAAGCTTTCTTT. Translating gives CASSLRPDRAGAEAFF.